The 32 T cell receptor beta chains below come from one sample, sequenced in a study of cytomegalovirus exposure and HLA in healthy donors. Both 60 Vbeta primers and 13 Jbeta primers went into the PCR. Assay used: immunoSEQ multiplex PCR; TCRdb lists only in-frame clones, some missing. Altogether fewer than 200,000 clones are present, around a tenth being singletons, with the ten largest covering 1% to 1.5%. Material: PBMCs. Receptor source: a woman between 25 and 40 years old in good health and CMV-seropositive.

This clone was counted between two and nine times. One junction end disagrees with the germline gene, perhaps due to a read error. V and J are TRBV30 and TRBJ2-7; TRBD1 matches at 9 bases. This CDR3 contains 12 residues. The germline V gene encodes CDR1 GTSNPN and CDR2 SVGIG (reference sequence). The CDR3 DNA is TGTGCCTTGGGACAGGGCTCCCACGAGCAGTACTTC. Its translation is CALGQGSHEQYF.

The chain is built from TRBV7-7 and TRBJ1-3, with no clear D. CDR1 is SSHAT, CDR2 FNYEAQ, per germline (reference sequence). There are 16 residues in the CDR3. V was pared by 5 bases and J by 1 base, with 15 bases between. CDR3 residues: CASSTPGLYSGNTIYF. CDR3 bases: TGTGCCAGCAGCACTCCCGGACTGTATTCTGGAAACACCATATATTTT.

This clone turned up a few times. This chain uses TRBV10-1 with TRBJ2-5, with 9 nucleotides matching TRBD2. The length of the CDR3 is 14 residues. J lost 3 bases, V lost 6 bases, and 5 bases had no gene match. The germline gives CDR1 WNHNN, CDR2 SYGVQD (reference sequence). The CDR3, as DNA: TGCGCCAGCAGCGATAGCGGGAGTAAAGAGACCCAGTACTTC. The encoded protein is CASSDSGSKETQYF.

This clone has just a few counts. The V call is TRBV13, the J call TRBJ2-6, with 7 bases lining up with TRBD2. Trimming took 4 bases from V and 9 from J; bases not matched to a gene: 12. The CDR3 contains 16 residues. Per the germline V gene, CDR1 is PRHDT and CDR2 is FYEKMQ (reference sequence). The CDR3 protein is CASSSPSGGGGNVLTF. The CDR3 nucleotides are TGTGCCAGCAGCTCCCCCTCGGGCGGGGGAGGCAACGTCCTGACTTTC.

This clone was detected a few times. The chain is built from TRBV19 and TRBJ2-4, with 7 nucleotides matching TRBD2. The CDR3 is 14 amino acids. Germline CDR1 is LNHDA and CDR2 is SQIVND (reference sequence). V lost 5 bases, J lost 9 bases, and 10 bases stayed unmatched. The CDR3 is CASSLPGGEGIQYF. CDR3 DNA: TGTGCCAGTAGTTTGCCGGGGGGAGAGGGCATTCAGTACTTC.

This clone was counted between two and nine times. This sequence joins TRBV29-1 and TRBJ2-1, with D tentatively TRBD2 (5 bases). Between the trimmed V and J ends, which lost 7 bases and 3 bases, there was a span of 22 bases. From germline, CDR1 is SQVTM and CDR2 ANQGSEA. The CDR3 length is 16 residues. CDR3 nucleotide sequence: TGCAGCGCCTTTCTGGTTAGGCTAGCCAACTACAATGAGCAGTTCTTC. The encoded protein is CSAFLVRLANYNEQFF.

The chain joins TRBV5-4 to TRBJ1-1; 8 bases fit TRBD1. This CDR3 is built from 17 residues. The V segment lost 2 bases and the J segment 2 bases; nucleotides outside the gene matches: 11. CDR1 and CDR2 (germline): SGHNT, YYREEE (reference sequence). The CDR3 nucleotides read TGTGCCAGCAGCTTTAATTCGGACAGGGCGGGAAACACTGAAGCTTTCTTT. It codes for CASSFNSDRAGNTEAFF.

CDR3 residues: CASSYSGVAGELFF. In DNA form, the CDR3 reads TGTGCCAGCAGTTACTCGGGAGTGGCCGGGGAGCTGTTTTTT. The chain links TRBV6-6 to TRBJ2-2, with D possibly matching TRBD2 (5 bases). The CDR3 consists of 14 residues. CDR1 is MNHNY, CDR2 SVGAGI, per germline (reference sequence). With 0 bases removed from V and 6 bases from J, the gap between germline ends came to 8 bases.

The genes are TRBV13 and TRBJ2-5; D uncertain. The CDR3 totals 12 residues. Looked up from germline, CDR1 is PRHDT and CDR2 is FYEKMQ (reference sequence). V was shortened by 2 bases and J by 5 bases, with 6 bases between the two germline ends. The CDR3 DNA sequence: TGTGCCAGCAGCTTACCCGGGGAGACCCAGTACTTC. It translates to CASSLPGETQYF.

This clone was observed a few times. The chain uses TRBV5-4 and TRBJ2-5; TRBD2 agrees at 11 bases. The DNA end lines up better with TRBJ2-7; the J call may be wrong. This CDR3 comprises 14 residues. CDR1 is SGHNT, CDR2 YYREEE, per germline (reference sequence). The CDR3 sequence is CASSPGLADVEQYF. Here the CDR3 DNA reads TGTGCCAGCAGCCCGGGACTAGCGGACGTCGAGCAGTACTTC.

This chain uses TRBV4-1 with TRBJ1-5, with 7 bases that match TRBD1. The CDR3 is 14 residues long. The germline gives CDR1 MGHRA, CDR2 YSYEKL. V was pared by 4 bases and J by 6 bases, with 6 bases of the junction left unmatched. The CDR3 region is CASSPTGAGQPQHF. The DNA of the CDR3 is TGCGCCAGCAGCCCCACAGGGGCAGGTCAGCCCCAGCATTTT.

This clone has a handful of counts. CDR3 DNA sequence: TGTGCCAGCAGTCGAAAGCGGGACGGAGAGACCCAGTACTTC. Encoded protein: CASSRKRDGETQYF. The chain combines TRBV27 with TRBJ2-5; 7 nucleotides align to TRBD2. CDR3 length: 14 amino acids. Germline CDR1 is MNHEY and CDR2 is SMNVEV (reference sequence). The ends lost 5 bases at V and 4 bases at J; junction bases unmatched: 7.

The gene calls are TRBV29-1 and TRBJ1-1; 7 nucleotides match TRBD1. The ends lost 4 bases at V and 1 base at J; junction bases unmatched: 0. The CDR3 has 12 amino acids. From germline, CDR1 is SQVTM and CDR2 ANQGSEA. The DNA of the CDR3 is TGCAGCGTTGGGGACAGGAACACTGAAGCTTTCTTT. Translated, it gives CSVGDRNTEAFF.

This chain links TRBV2 with TRBJ1-5, with TRBD1 identical over 8 bases. The CDR3 contains 17 residues. The germline V gene encodes CDR1 SNHLY and CDR2 FYNNEI. Trimming removed 6 bases from V and 1 base from J; junction bases left unmatched: 11. The DNA of the CDR3 is TGTGCCAGCAGCCGTCCCCCGACAGGGGAAAGCAATCAGCCCCAGCATTTT. It specifies CASSRPPTGESNQPQHF. Drawing the rest from reference TRBV2 and TRBJ1-5, the complete variable domain is EPEVTQTPSHQVTQMGQEVILRCVPISNHLYFYWYRQILGQKVEFLVSFYNNEISEKSEIFDDQFSVERPDGSNFTLKIRSTKLEDSAMYFCASSRPPTGESNQPQHFGDGTRLSIL.

This clone was seen a few times. The rearrangement joins TRBV6-1 to TRBJ2-3; D not resolved. Trimming took 2 bases from V and 3 from J, leaving 12 bases between them. The CDR3 length is 15 residues. Germline CDR1 and CDR2: MNHNS and SASEGT. CDR3 nucleotides: TGTGCCAGCAGTGAATGGGTGGCGGTTACAGATACGCAGTATTTT. Translated, it gives CASSEWVAVTDTQYF.

V and J are TRBV7-2 and TRBJ2-7; 8 bases fit TRBD2. CDR3 length: 14 residues. V lost 2 bases to trimming and J lost 6 bases; unmatched junction nucleotides: 6. Germline V gives CDR1 SGHTA, CDR2 FQGNSA. The CDR3 DNA sequence: TGTGCCAGCAGCTTAAACGGGAGGGCATCCGAGCAGTACTTC. As protein: CASSLNGRASEQYF.

This clone appeared a few times. This sequence joins TRBV4-1 and TRBJ1-1; D is undetermined. With 4 bases removed from V and 4 bases from J, the gap between germline ends came to 13 bases. Germline values: CDR1 MGHRA, CDR2 YSYEKL. The CDR3 has 14 amino acids. This chain's CDR3 is CASSLRAGSTEAFF. CDR3 DNA sequence: TGCGCCAGCAGCCTTCGAGCGGGTAGCACTGAAGCTTTCTTT.

The V gene is TRBV4-1, the J gene TRBJ2-7; D is possibly TRBD1 (5 bases). There are 14 residues in the CDR3. The V end lost 6 bases, the J end lost 1 base, and 13 bases lay between the germline ends. CDR1 is MGHRA, CDR2 YSYEKL, per germline. The CDR3 sequence: CASRPDTPSYEQYF. CDR3 DNA: TGCGCCAGCAGACCGGACACTCCTTCCTACGAGCAGTACTTC.

Only a few counts were recorded for this clone. The chain employs TRBV29-1 and TRBJ1-1; D not certain. The V gene's germline CDR1 is SQVTM and CDR2 ANQGSEA. This CDR3 has 12 residues. With 5 bases removed from V and 4 bases from J, the gap between germline ends came to 11 bases. The CDR3 sequence: CSVLADTTEAFF. The CDR3 coding sequence is TGCAGCGTTCTGGCAGATACCACTGAAGCTTTCTTT.

This clone was observed a handful of times. The V call is TRBV27, the J call TRBJ1-1; 9 positions match TRBD1. Per the germline V gene, CDR1 is MNHEY and CDR2 is SMNVEV (reference sequence). V lost 3 bases, J lost 5 bases, and 4 bases stayed unmatched. The CDR3 has 14 residues. The CDR3 DNA sequence: TGTGCCAGCAGTTTGGCGACAGGGGGAACTGAAGCTTTCTTT. It yields the protein CASSLATGGTEAFF.

This chain connects TRBV7-8 to TRBJ1-1; D remains unclear. CDR1 is SGHVS, CDR2 FQNEAQ, per germline. The CDR3 consists of 10 residues. Trimming took off 6 bases at V and 7 bases at J, with 6 bases between the two ends. In nucleotides, the CDR3 is TGTGCCAGCAGTCCGGGTGAAGCTTTCTTT. This gives the protein CASSPGEAFF.

The genes are TRBV28 and TRBJ1-4; TRBD1 might be the D (6 bases). The CDR3 length is 12 residues. CDR1 and CDR2 from the germline V gene are MDHEN and SYDVKM. V lost 4 bases to trimming and J lost 7 bases, with 7 bases between them. The CDR3 nucleotides are TGTGCCAGCAGTTCCAGGGGTGAAAAACTGTTTTTT. Protein: CASSSRGEKLFF.

This chain links TRBV4-1 with TRBJ1-2; D remains ambiguous. Trimming left V 0 bases short and J 8 bases short, with 10 bases between. The CDR3 is 13 residues long. The germline CDR1 and CDR2 sequences are MGHRA and YSYEKL. CDR3 protein: CASSQDRERGYTF. CDR3 nucleotides: TGCGCCAGCAGCCAAGATCGGGAGAGGGGCTACACCTTC.

In its sample, this clone was seen a few times. The chain joins TRBV5-6 to TRBJ2-3; 8 bases map to TRBD2. CDR3 size: 15 residues. V shed 5 bases, J shed 3 bases, and the junction held 8 bases outside the gene matches. In germline, CDR1 is SGHDT, CDR2 YYEEEE. CDR3 amino acids: CASRRRGARTDTQYF. The CDR3 nucleotides read TGTGCCAGCAGGAGGCGGGGGGCGCGTACAGATACGCAGTATTTT.

The gene calls are TRBV5-6 and TRBJ2-5; tentative D call: TRBD2 (6 bases). V lost 3 bases, J lost 7 bases, and 16 bases lay in between. The V gene's germline CDR1 is SGHDT and CDR2 YYEEEE. The CDR3 runs 14 residues. As DNA, the CDR3 is TGTGCCAGCAGCTCTGGACTACACGGTGGGACCCAGTACTTC. It is translated as CASSSGLHGGTQYF.

This rearrangement joins TRBV7-9 to TRBJ2-7; 9 nucleotides line up with TRBD1. The ends lost 3 bases at V and 5 bases at J; junction bases unmatched: 8. The CDR3 is 15 residues long. CDR1 and CDR2 (germline): SEHNR, FQNEAQ (reference sequence). In nucleotides, the CDR3 is TGTGCCAGCAGCTTTCTACAGGGGGCTAGGAACGAGCAGTACTTC. Translation gives CASSFLQGARNEQYF.

This clone showed up just a few times. J is TRBJ2-7 and V is TRBV5-4; D not resolved. This CDR3 is 14 amino acids long. V lost 3 bases and J lost 0, with 10 bases in between. In germline, CDR1 is SGHNT, CDR2 YYREEE (reference sequence). Here the CDR3 DNA reads TGTGCCAGCAGCTACGACTCGGTCTCCTACGAGCAGTACTTC. Its protein product is CASSYDSVSYEQYF.

The chain couples TRBV5-1 to TRBJ2-3; D possibly corresponds to TRBD1 (5 bases). This CDR3 spans 17 amino acids. With 6 bases removed from V and 2 bases from J, the gap between germline ends came to 22 bases. From germline, CDR1 is SGHRS and CDR2 YFSETQ. Written as DNA, the CDR3 is TGCGCCAGCAAACAGGTGCCTGGCCCTTATAACACAGATACGCAGTATTTT. Translated, it gives CASKQVPGPYNTDTQYF.

Only a few counts were recorded for this clone. V usage is TRBV5-4 and J usage is TRBJ1-2; the match to TRBD1 covers 8 bases. V lost 3 bases to trimming and J lost 2 bases; unmatched junction nucleotides: 9. The V gene's germline CDR1 is SGHNT and CDR2 YYREEE (reference sequence). The CDR3 loop spans 16 amino acids. The CDR3 reads CASSSDRDRRNYGYTF. The CDR3 nucleotides are TGTGCCAGCAGCTCGGACCGGGACAGGAGAAACTATGGCTACACCTTC. The full variable domain, its missing parts supplied by reference TRBV5-4 and TRBJ1-2, is ETGVTQSPTHLIKTRGQQVTLRCSSQSGHNTVSWYQQALGQGPQFIFQYYREEENGRGNFPPRFSGLQFPNYSSELNVNALELDDSALYLCASSSDRDRRNYGYTFGSGTRLTVV.

The chain carries TRBV5-1 and TRBJ2-1; 7 nucleotides line up with TRBD2. Germline-derived CDR1 and CDR2 are SGHRS and YFSETQ. Germline trimming cut 0 bases from V and 2 bases from J; bases unmatched to any gene: 2. This CDR3 comprises 15 residues. The CDR3 region has the DNA TGCGCCAGCAGCTTGGCCGGGAGGCCCTACAATGAGCAGTTCTTC. It is translated as CASSLAGRPYNEQFF. The full variable domain, its missing parts supplied by reference TRBV5-1 and TRBJ2-1, is KAGVTQTPRYLIKTRGQQVTLSCSPISGHRSVSWYQQTPGQGLQFLFEYFSETQRNKGNFPGRFSGRQFSNSRSEMNVSTLELGDSALYLCASSLAGRPYNEQFFGPGTRLTVL.

This clone was detected a few times. The chain has TRBV5-1 and TRBJ2-3; possibly TRBD2 for D (5 bases). The V and J ends lost 6 bases and 1 base respectively, with 9 bases between them. Germline-derived CDR1 and CDR2 are SGHRS and YFSETQ. The CDR3 loop spans 13 amino acids. CDR3 sequence (DNA): TGCGCCAGCACGCCGGAGGGCACAGATACGCAGTATTTT. It specifies CASTPEGTDTQYF. Full variable domain (remainder filled in from reference TRBV5-1 and TRBJ2-3): KAGVTQTPRYLIKTRGQQVTLSCSPISGHRSVSWYQQTPGQGLQFLFEYFSETQRNKGNFPGRFSGRQFSNSRSEMNVSTLELGDSALYLCASTPEGTDTQYFGPGTRLTVL.

This clone has more than one count but fewer than ten. V and J are TRBV2 and TRBJ1-1; D call uncertain. V was pared by 7 bases and J by 0 bases, with 9 bases between. Germline CDR1 is SNHLY and CDR2 is FYNNEI. The CDR3 runs to 13 residues. This CDR3 is CASITDMNTEAFF. The CDR3 DNA is TGTGCCAGCATAACAGATATGAACACTGAAGCTTTCTTT.